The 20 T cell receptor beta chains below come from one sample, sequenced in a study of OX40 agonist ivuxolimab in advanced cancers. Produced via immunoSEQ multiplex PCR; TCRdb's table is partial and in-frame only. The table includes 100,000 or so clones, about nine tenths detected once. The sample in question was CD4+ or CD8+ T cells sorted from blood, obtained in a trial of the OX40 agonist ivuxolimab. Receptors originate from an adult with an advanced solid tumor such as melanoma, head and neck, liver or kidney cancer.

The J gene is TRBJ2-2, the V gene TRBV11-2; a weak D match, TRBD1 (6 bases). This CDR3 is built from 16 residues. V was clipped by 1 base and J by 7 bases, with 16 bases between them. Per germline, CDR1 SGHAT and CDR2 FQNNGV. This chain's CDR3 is CASSLVTGQGHGELFF. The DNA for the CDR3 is TGTGCCAGCAGCTTAGTTACGGGACAAGGTCACGGGGAGCTGTTTTTT.

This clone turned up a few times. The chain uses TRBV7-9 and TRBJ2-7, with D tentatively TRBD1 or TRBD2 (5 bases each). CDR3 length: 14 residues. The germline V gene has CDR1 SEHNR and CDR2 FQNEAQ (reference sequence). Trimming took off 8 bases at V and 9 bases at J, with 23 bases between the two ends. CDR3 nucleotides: TGTGCCAGCGTCCCGAGGGACGGGACCTTAGGGCAGTACTTC. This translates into CASVPRDGTLGQYF.

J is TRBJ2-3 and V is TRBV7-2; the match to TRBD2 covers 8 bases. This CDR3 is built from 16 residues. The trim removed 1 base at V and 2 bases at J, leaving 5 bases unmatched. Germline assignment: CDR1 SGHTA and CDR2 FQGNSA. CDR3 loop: CASSLVVGLATDTQYF. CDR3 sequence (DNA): TGTGCCAGCAGCTTAGTAGTTGGACTAGCCACAGATACGCAGTATTTT.

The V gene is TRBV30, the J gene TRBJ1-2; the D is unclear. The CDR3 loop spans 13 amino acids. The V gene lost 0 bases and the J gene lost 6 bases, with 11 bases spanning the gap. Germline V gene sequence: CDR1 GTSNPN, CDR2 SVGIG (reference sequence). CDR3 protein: CAWSVGLEDGYTF. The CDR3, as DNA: TGTGCCTGGAGTGTAGGGTTAGAAGATGGCTACACCTTC. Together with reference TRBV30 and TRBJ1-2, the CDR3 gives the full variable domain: SQTIHQWPATLVQPVGSPLSLECTVEGTSNPNLYWYRQAAGRGLQLLFYSVGIGQISSEVPQNLSASRPQDRQFILSSKKLLLSDSGFYLCAWSVGLEDGYTFGSGTRLTVV.

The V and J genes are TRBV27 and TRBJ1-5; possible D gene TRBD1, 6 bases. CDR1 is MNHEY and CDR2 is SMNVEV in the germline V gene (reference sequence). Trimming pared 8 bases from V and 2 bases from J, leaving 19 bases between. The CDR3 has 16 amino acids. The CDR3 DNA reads TGTGCCAGCGCCCTTTGGGGGCCTGATGGCAATCAGCCCCAGCATTTT. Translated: CASALWGPDGNQPQHF.

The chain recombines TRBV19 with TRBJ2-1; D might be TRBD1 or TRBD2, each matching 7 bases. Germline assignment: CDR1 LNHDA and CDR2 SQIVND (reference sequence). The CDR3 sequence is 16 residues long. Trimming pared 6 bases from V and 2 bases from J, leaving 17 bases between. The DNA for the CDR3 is TGTGCCAGTAGCGATCAGGGGGGGGGAGCCTACAATGAGCAGTTCTTC. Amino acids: CASSDQGGGAYNEQFF.

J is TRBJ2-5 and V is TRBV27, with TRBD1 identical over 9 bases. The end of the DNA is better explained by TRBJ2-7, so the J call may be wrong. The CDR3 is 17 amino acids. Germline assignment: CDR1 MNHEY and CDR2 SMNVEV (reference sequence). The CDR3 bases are TGTGCCAGCACTCCATCATCCACGGGACAGGGTGCCTACGAGCAGTACTTC. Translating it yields CASTPSSTGQGAYEQYF.

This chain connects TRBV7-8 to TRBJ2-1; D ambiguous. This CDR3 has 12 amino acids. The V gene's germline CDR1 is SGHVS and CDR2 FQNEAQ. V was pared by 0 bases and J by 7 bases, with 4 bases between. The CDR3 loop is CASSLAINEQFF. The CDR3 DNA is TGTGCCAGCAGCTTAGCAATTAATGAGCAGTTCTTC.

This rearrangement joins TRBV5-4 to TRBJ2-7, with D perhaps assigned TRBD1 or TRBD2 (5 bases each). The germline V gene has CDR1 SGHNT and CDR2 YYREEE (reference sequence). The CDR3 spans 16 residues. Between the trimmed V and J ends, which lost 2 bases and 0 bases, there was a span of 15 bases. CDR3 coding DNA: TGTGCCAGCAGCTTCCCCAGGGATGGGGGCTCCTACGAGCAGTACTTC. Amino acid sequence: CASSFPRDGGSYEQYF.

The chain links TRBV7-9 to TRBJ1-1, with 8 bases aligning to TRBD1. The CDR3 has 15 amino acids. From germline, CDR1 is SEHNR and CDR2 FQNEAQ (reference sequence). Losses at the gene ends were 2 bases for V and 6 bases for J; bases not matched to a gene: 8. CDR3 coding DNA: TGTGCCAGCAGCTTACTGGGGCAGGGGGCACCTGAAGCTTTCTTT. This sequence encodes CASSLLGQGAPEAFF.

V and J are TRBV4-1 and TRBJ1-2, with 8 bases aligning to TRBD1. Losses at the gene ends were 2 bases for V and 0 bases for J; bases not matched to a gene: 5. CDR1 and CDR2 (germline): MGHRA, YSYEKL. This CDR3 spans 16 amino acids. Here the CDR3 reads CASSQRQGPANYGYTF. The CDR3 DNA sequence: TGCGCCAGCAGCCAACGACAGGGGCCAGCTAACTATGGCTACACCTTC.

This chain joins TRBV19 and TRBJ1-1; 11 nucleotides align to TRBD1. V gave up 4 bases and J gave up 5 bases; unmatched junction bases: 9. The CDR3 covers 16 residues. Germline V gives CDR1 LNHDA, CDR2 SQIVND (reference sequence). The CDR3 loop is CASSKGQGAMWTEAFF. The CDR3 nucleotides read TGTGCCAGTAGTAAAGGACAGGGGGCGATGTGGACTGAAGCTTTCTTT.

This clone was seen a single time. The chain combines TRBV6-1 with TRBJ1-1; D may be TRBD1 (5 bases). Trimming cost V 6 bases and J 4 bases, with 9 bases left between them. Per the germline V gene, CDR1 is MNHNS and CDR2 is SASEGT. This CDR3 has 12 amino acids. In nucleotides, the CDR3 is TGTGCCAGCAGGACGGGGCTCACTGAAGCTTTCTTT. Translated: CASRTGLTEAFF.

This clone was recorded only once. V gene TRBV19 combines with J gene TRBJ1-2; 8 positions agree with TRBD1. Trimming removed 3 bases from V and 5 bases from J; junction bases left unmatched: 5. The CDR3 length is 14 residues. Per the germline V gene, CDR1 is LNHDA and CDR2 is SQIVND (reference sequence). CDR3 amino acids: CASSILRGLYGYTF. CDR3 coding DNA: TGTGCCAGTAGTATCCTCAGGGGGCTGTATGGCTACACCTTC.

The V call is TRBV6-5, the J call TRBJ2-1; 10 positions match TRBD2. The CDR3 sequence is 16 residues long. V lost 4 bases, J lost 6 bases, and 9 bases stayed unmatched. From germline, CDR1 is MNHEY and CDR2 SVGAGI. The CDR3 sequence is CASSSISGGARNEQFF. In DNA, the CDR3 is TGTGCCAGCAGTTCCATCAGCGGGGGGGCCCGCAATGAGCAGTTCTTC.

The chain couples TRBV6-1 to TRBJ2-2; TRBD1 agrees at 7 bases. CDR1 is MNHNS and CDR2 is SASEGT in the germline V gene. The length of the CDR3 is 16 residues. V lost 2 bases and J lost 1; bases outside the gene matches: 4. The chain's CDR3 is CASSETRTGNTGELFF. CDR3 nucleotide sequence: TGTGCCAGCAGTGAAACCCGGACAGGGAACACCGGGGAGCTGTTTTTT.

The CDR3 bases are TGTGCCAGCAGTACCAGCTCCTACGAGCAGTACTTC. Translating it yields CASSTSSYEQYF. The chain links TRBV6-4 to TRBJ2-7; D not certain. The CDR3 contains 12 residues. Germline V CDR1 and CDR2: MRHNA, SNTAGT. The ends were cut back, 5 bases at V and 0 bases at J, with 5 bases in the middle.

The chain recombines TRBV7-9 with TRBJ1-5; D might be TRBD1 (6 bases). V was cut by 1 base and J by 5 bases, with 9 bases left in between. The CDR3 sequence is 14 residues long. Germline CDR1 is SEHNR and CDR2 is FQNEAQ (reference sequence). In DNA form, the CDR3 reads TGTGCCAGCAGCTTAGGTAACAGGGATCAGCCCCAGCATTTT. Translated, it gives CASSLGNRDQPQHF.

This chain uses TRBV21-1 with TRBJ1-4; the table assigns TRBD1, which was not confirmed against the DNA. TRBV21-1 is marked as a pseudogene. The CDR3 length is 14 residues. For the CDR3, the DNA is TGTGCCAGCAGCAAAGGACAGGGTACTGAAAAACTGTTTTTT. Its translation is CASSKGQGTEKLFF.

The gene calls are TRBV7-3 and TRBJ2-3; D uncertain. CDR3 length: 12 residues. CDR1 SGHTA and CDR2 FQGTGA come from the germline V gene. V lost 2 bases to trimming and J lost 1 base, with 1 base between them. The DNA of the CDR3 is TGTGCCAGCAGCTTAGGCACAGATACGCAGTATTTT. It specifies CASSLGTDTQYF.